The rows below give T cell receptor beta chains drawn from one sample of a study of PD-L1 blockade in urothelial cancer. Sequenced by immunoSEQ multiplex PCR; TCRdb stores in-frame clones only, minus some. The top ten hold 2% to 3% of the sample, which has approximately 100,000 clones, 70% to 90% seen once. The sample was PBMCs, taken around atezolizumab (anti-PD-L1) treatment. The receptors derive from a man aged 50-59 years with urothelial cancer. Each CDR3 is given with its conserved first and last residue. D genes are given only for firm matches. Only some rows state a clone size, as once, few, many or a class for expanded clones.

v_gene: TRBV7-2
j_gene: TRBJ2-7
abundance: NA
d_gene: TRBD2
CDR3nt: TGTGCCAGCAGCTTCGCCGGGACTAGTAATCGCGAGCAGTACTTC
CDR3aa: CASSFAGTSNREQYF

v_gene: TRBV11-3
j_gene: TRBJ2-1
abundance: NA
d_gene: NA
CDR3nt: TGTGCCAGCAGCTCACGAGGAGGGAATGAGCAGTTCTTC
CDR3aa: CASSSRGGNEQFF

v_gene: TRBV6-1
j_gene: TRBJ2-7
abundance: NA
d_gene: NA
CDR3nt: TGTGCCAGCAGTGAAGGTAGCGACGGGCACGAGCAGTACTTC
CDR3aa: CASSEGSDGHEQYF

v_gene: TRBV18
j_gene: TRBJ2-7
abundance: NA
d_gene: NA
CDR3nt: TGTGCCAGCTCCCAACGGGGGGAGCAGTACTTC
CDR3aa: CASSQRGEQYF

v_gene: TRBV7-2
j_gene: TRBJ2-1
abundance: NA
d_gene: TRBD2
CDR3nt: TGTGCCAGCAGCCCGCAGGCGCTGATAGCGGGAGGGCGTTGGGATGAGCAGTTCTTC
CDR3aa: CASSPQALIAGGRWDEQFF

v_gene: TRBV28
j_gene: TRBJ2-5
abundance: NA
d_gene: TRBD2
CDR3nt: TGTGCCAGCGTACAAGAGGGACTAGCGGGAGTAAAGACCCAGTACTTC
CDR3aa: CASVQEGLAGVKTQYF

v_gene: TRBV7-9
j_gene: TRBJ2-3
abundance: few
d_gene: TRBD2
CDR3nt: TGTGCCAGCAGCCCTCAGCGGCTAGCGGGGGCTAGCACAGATACGCAGTATTTT
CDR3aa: CASSPQRLAGASTDTQYF

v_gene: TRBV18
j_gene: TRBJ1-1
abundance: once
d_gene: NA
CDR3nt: TGTGCCAGCTCACCACGGGGACAACCGAACACTGAAGCTTTCTTT
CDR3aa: CASSPRGQPNTEAFF

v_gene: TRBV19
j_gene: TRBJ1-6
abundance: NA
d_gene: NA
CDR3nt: TGTGCCAGTAGGGACACGTCGAGCTCCTATAATTCACCCCTCCACTTT
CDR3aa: CASRDTSSSYNSPLHF

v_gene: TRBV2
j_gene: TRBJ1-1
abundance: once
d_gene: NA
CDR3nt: TGTGCCAGGGGGGGTCTCGGTGTCACTGAAGCTTTCTTT
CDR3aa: CARGGLGVTEAFF

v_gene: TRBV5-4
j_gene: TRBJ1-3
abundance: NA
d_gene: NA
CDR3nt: TGTGCCAGCAGCTTGGAGGGGTACTCTGGAAACACCATATATTTT
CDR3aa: CASSLEGYSGNTIYF

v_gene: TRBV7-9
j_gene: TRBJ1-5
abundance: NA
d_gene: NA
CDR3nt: TGTGCCAGCAGCCGTAACAATCAGCCCCAGCATTTT
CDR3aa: CASSRNNQPQHF

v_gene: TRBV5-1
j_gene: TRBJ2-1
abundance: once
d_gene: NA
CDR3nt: TGCGCCAGCAGCTTGGCCTACCCAAGCTCCTACAATGAGCAGTTCTTC
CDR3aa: CASSLAYPSSYNEQFF

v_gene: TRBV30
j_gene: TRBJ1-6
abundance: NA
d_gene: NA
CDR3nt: TGTGCCTGGAGTTCCTCAGTCTCTAATTCACCCCTCCACTTT
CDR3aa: CAWSSSVSNSPLHF

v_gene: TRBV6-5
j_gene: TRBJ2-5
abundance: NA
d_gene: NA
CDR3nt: TGTGCCAGCGGGGGCGACACCCGTGGGGAGACCCAGTACTTC
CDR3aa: CASGGDTRGETQYF

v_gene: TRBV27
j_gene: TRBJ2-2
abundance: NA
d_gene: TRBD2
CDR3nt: TGTGCCAGCAGTGGGTGGGACTACATGAACACCGGGGAGCTGTTTTTT
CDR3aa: CASSGWDYMNTGELFF

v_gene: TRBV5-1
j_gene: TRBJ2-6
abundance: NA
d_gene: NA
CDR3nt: TGCGCCAGCAGCCAGGGGGGATCTGGGGCCAACGTCCTGACTTTC
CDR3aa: CASSQGGSGANVLTF

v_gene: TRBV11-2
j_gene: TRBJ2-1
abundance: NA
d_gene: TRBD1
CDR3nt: TGTGCCAGCAGCCCAGGGGGCGGCAGGATGGGGAATGAGCAGTTCTTC
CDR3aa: CASSPGGGRMGNEQFF

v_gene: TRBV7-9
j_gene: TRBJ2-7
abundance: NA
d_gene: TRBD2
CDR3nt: TGTGCCAGCAGCCTGAGCGGGGGCCTCTACGAGCAGTACTTC
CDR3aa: CASSLSGGLYEQYF

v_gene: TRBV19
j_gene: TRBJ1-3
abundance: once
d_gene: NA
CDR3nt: TGTGCCAGTAGTGCCCGAGTCCACTCTGGAAACACCATATATTTT
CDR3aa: CASSARVHSGNTIYF

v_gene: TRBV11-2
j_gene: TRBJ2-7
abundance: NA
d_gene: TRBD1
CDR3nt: TGTGCCAGCAGCTTAGAGGATTTGACAGGGGGCAACGAGCAGTACTTC
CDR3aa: CASSLEDLTGGNEQYF

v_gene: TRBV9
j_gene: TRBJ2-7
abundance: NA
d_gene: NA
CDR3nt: TGTGCCAGCAGCGGGGGCGGTGGTTGGGAGCAGTACTTC
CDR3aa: CASSGGGGWEQYF

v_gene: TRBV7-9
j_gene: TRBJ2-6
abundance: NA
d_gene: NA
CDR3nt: TGTGCCAGCAGCTTAGCTCAGGGCTCTGGGGCCAACGTCCTGACTTTC
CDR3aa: CASSLAQGSGANVLTF

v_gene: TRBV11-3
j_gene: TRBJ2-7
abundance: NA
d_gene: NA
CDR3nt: TGTGCCGTTCAGGACGAGCAGTACTTC
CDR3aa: CAVQDEQYF

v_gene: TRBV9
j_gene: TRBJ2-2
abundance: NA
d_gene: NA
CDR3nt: TGTGCCAGCTCAGATGGGAACACCGGGGAGCTGTTTTTT
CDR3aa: CASSDGNTGELFF

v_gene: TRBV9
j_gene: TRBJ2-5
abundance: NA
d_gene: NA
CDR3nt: TGTGCCAGCAGCGTAGGTGGCGGGGCAGAGACCCAGTACTTC
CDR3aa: CASSVGGGAETQYF

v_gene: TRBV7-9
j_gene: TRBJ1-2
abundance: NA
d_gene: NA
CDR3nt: TGTGCCAGCAGCTTCGGCAGGTCGGAAATTGGTGGCTACACCTTC
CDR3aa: CASSFGRSEIGGYTF

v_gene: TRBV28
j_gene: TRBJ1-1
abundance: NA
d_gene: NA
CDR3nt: TGTGCCAGCAGTGGCTTGAACACTGAAGCTTTCTTT
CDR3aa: CASSGLNTEAFF

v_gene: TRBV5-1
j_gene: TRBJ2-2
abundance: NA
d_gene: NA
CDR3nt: TGCGCCAGCAGCTTGGACAGGGTGGCCGGGGAGCTGTTTTTT
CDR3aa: CASSLDRVAGELFF

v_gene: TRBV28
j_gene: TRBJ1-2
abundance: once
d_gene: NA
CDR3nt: TGTGCCAGCAGTTACCCGGTCGAGGGCTACACCTTC
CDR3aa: CASSYPVEGYTF

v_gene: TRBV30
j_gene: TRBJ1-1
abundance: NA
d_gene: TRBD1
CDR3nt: TGTGCCTGGAGTGTCCTGACAGGGGTCACCACTGAAGCTTTCTTT
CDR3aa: CAWSVLTGVTTEAFF

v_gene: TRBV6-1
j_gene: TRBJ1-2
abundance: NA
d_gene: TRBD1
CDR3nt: TGTGCCAGCAGCCGGGACAGGGGGCTTGGCTATGGCTACACCTTC
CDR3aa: CASSRDRGLGYGYTF

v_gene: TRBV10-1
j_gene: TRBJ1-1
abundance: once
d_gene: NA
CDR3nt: TGCGCCAGCAGTGCGCAGGGTTACACTGAAGCTTTCTTT
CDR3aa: CASSAQGYTEAFF

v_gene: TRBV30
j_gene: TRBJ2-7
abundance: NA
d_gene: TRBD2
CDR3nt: TGTGCCTGGAGTGTACACTGGACGCGGACTAGCGGGAACTCCTACGAGCAGTACTTC
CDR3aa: CAWSVHWTRTSGNSYEQYF

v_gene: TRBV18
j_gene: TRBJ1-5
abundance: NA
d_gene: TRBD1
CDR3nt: TGTGCCAGCTCACCCGGGACAGGGGGTCAGTACAATCAGCCCCAGCATTTT
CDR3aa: CASSPGTGGQYNQPQHF

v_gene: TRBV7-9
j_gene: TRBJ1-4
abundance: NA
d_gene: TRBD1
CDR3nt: TGTGCCAGCAGCCAGACAGGGCAGGGTGAAAAACTGTTTTTT
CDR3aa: CASSQTGQGEKLFF

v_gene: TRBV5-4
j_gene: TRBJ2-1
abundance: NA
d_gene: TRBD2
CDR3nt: TGTGCCAGCAGCTTGGGTCGACTAGCGGGGGACAATGAGCAGTTCTTC
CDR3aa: CASSLGRLAGDNEQFF

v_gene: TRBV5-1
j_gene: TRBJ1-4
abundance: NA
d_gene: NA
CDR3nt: TGCGCCAGCAGCGGGGGGTATACGAATAATGAAAAACTGTTTTTT
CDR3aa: CASSGGYTNNEKLFF

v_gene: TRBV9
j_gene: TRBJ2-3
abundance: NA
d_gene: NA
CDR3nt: TGTGCCAGCAATCCGAGCGGAACCACAGATACGCAGTATTTT
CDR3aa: CASNPSGTTDTQYF

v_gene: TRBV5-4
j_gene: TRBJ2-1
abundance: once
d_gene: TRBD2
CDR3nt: TGTGCCAGCAGCTTGGGGACTAGCGGGAGAAGATCCTACAATGAGCAGTTCTTC
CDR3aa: CASSLGTSGRRSYNEQFF

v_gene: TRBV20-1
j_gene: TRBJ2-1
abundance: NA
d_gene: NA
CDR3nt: TGCAGTGCTACGGTCGTCGATGAGCAGTTCTTC
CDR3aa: CSATVVDEQFF

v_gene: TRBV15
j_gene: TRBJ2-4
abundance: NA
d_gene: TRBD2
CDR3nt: TGTGCCACCAGCAAAGGACTAGCGGGATATTTGAACATTCAGTACTTC
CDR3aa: CATSKGLAGYLNIQYF

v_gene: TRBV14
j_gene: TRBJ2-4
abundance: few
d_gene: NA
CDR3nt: TGTGCCAGCAGTCTTTCCCTAGCCAAAAACATTCAGTACTTC
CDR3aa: CASSLSLAKNIQYF

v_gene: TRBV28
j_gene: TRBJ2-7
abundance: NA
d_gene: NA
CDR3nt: TGTGCCAGCAGTTATTACGAGCAGTACTTC
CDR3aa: CASSYYEQYF

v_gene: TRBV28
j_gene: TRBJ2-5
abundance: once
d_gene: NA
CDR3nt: TGTGCCAGCAGTTTTCCCGGGAGTAGGGAGACCCAGTACTTC
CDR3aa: CASSFPGSRETQYF

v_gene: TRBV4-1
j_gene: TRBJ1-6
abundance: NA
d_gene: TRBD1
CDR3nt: TGCGCCAGCAGCCAAGATACCGCCAGGGGGCAAGGTTCACCCCTCCACTTT
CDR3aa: CASSQDTARGQGSPLHF